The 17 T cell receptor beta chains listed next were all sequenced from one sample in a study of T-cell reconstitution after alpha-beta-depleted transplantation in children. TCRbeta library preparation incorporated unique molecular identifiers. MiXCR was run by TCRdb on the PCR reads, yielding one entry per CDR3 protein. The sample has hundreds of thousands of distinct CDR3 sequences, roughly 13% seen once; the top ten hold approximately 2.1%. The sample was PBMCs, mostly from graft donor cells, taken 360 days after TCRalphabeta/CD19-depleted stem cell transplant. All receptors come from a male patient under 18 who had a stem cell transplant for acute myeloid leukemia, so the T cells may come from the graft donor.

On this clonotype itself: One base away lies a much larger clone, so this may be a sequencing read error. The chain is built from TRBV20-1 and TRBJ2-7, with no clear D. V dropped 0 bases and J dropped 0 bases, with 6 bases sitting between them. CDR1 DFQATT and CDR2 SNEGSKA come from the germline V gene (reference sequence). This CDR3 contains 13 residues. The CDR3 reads CSARDPPSYEQYF. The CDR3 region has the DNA TGCAGTGCTAGAGATCCCCCCTCCTACGAGCAGTACTTC.

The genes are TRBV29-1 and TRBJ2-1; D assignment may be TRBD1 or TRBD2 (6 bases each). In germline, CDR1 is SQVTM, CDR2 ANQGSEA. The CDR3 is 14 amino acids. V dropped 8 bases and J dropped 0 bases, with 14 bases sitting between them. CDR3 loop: CSPRRDNSYNEQFF. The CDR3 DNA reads TGCAGCCCCAGGCGGGACAACTCCTACAATGAGCAGTTCTTC.

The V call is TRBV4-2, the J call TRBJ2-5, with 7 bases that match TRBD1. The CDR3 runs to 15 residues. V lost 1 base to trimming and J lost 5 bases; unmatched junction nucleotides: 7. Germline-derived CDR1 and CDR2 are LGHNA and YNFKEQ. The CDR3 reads CASSQVGRGTETQYF. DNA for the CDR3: TGTGCCAGCAGCCAAGTGGGCAGGGGGACGGAGACCCAGTACTTC.

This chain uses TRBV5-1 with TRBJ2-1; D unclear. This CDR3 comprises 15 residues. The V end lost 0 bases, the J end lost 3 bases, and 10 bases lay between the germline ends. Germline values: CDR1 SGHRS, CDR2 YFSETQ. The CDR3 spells CASSLGAGDYNEQFF. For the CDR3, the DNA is TGCGCCAGCAGCTTGGGGGCTGGAGACTACAATGAGCAGTTCTTC.

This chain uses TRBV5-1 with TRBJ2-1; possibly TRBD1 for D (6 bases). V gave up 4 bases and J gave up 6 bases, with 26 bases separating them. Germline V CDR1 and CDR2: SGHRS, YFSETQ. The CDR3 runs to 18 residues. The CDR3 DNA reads TGCGCCAGCAGCCGCTGGGAAACAACTCTCCAAGGGGGCAATGAGCAGTTCTTC. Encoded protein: CASSRWETTLQGGNEQFF.

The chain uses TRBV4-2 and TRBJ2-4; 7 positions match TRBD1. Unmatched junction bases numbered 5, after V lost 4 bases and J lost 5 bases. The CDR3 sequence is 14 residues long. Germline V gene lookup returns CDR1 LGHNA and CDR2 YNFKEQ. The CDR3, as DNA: TGTGCCAGCAGCCCGGGACAGAGACAAAACATTCAGTACTTC. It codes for CASSPGQRQNIQYF.

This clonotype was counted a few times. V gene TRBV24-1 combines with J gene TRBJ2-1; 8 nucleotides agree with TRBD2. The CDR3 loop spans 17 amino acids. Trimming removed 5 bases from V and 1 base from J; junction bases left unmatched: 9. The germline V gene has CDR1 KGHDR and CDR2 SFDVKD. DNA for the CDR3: TGTGCCACCAGTGCCATCGGGGGGGCGGGATCCTACAATGAGCAGTTCTTC. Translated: CATSAIGGAGSYNEQFF.

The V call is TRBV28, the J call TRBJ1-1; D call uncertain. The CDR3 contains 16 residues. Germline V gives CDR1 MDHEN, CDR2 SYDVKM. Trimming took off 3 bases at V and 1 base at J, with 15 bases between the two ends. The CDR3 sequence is CASSFSSVAPNTEAFF. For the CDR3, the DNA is TGTGCCAGCAGTTTTAGTTCGGTGGCCCCGAACACTGAAGCTTTCTTT.

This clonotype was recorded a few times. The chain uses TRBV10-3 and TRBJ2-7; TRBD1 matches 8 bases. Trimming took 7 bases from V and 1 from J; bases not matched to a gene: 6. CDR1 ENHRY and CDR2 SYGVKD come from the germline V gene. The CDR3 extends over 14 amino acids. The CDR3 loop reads CAITTGGPSYEQYF. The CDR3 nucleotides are TGTGCCATCACCACAGGGGGACCGTCCTACGAGCAGTACTTC.

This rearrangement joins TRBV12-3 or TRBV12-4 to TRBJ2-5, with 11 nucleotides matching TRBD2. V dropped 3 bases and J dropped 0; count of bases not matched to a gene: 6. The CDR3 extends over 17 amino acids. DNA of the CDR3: TGTGCCAGCAGTTTTGCGGGACTAGCGGAGTACCAAGAGACCCAGTACTTC. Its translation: CASSFAGLAEYQETQYF.

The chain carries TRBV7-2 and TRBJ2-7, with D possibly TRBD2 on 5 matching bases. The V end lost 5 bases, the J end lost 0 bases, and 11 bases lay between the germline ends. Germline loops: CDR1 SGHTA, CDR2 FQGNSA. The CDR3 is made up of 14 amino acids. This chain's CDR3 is CASSTISVSYEQYF. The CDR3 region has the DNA TGTGCCAGCAGCACGATTAGCGTCTCCTACGAGCAGTACTTC.

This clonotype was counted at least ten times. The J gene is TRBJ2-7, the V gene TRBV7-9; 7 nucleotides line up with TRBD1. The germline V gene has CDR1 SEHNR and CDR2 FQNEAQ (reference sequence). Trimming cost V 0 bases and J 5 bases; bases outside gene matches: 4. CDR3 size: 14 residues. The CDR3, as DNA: TGTGCCAGCAGCTTAGCCTTAGACAGGGACGAGCAGTACTTC. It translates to CASSLALDRDEQYF.

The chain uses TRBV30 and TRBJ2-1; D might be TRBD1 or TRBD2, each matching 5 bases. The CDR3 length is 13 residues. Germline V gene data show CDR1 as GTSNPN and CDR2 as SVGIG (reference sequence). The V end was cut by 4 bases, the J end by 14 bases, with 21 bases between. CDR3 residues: CAWTVSDGTSKFF. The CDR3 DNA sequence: TGTGCCTGGACCGTCAGTGACGGGACGAGTAAGTTCTTC.

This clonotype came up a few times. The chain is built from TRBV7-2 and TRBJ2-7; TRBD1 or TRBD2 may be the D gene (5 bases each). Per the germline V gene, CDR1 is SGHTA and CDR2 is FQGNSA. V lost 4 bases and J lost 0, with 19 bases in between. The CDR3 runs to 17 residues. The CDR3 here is CASSSGLTRSYSYEQYF. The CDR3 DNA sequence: TGTGCCAGCAGCTCGGGGCTCACGCGGAGTTACTCCTACGAGCAGTACTTC.

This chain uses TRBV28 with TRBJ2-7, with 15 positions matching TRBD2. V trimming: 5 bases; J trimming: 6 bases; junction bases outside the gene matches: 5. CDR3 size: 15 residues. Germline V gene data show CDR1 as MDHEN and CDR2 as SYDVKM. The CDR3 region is CASSHGTSGRSEQYF. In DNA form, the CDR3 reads TGTGCCAGCAGTCATGGGACTAGCGGGAGGTCCGAGCAGTACTTC.

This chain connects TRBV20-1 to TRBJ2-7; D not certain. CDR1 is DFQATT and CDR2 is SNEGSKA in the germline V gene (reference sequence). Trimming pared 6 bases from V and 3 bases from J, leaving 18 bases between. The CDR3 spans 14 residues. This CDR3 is CSAKKLPFFYEQYF. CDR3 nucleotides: TGCAGTGCCAAGAAGTTGCCCTTTTTCTACGAGCAGTACTTC.

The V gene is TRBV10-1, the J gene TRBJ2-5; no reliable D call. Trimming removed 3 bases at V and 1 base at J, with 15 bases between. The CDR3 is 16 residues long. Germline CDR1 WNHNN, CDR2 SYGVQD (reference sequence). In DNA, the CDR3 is TGCGCCAGCAGTGACCAGGAACCGGCCACCCAAGAGACCCAGTACTTC. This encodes CASSDQEPATQETQYF.